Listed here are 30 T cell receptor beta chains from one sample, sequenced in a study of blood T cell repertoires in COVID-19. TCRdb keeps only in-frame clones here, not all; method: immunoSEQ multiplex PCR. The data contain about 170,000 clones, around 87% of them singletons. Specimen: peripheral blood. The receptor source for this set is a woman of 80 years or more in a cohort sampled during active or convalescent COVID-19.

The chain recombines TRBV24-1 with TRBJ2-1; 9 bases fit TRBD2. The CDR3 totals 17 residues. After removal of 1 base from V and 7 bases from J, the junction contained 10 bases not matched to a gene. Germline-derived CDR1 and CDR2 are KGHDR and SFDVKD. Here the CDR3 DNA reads TGTGCCACCAGTGATTTCTCCAGCGGGAGGACCGGGAATGAGCAGTTCTTC. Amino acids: CATSDFSSGRTGNEQFF.

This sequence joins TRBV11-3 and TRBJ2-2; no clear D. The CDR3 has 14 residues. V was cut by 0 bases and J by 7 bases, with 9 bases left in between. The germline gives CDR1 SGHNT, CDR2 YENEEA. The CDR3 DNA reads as TGTGCCAGCAGCTTAGAAGGAGCTATCGGGGAGCTGTTTTTT. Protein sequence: CASSLEGAIGELFF. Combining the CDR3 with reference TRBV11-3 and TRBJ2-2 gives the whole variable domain EAGVVQSPRYKIIEKKQPVAFWCNPISGHNTLYWYLQNLGQGPELLIRYENEEAVDDSQLPKDRFSAERLKGVDSTLKIQPAELGDSAVYLCASSLEGAIGELFFGEGSRLTVL.

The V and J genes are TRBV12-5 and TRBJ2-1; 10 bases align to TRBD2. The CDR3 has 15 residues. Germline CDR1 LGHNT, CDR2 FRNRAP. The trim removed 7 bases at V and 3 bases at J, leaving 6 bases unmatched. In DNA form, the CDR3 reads TGTGCTAGTGTATTTGGACTAGCGGTCTACAATGAGCAGTTCTTC. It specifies CASVFGLAVYNEQFF.

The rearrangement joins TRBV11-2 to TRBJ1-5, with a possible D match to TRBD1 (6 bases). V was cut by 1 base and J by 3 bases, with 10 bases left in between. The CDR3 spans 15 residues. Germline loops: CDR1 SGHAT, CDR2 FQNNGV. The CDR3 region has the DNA TGTGCCAGCAGCTTAGGGCAGGGGAACAATCAGCCCCAGCATTTT. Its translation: CASSLGQGNNQPQHF. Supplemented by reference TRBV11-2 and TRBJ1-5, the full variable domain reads EAGVAQSPRYKIIEKRQSVAFWCNPISGHATLYWYQQILGQGPKLLIQFQNNGVVDDSQLPKDRFSAERLKGVDSTLKIQPAKLEDSAVYLCASSLGQGNNQPQHFGDGTRLSIL.

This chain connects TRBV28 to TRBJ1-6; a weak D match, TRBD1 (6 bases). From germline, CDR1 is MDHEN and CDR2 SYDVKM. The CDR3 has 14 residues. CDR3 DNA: TGTGTAACTATCGGACAGATGAATAATTCACCCCTCCACTTT. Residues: CVTIGQMNNSPLHF.

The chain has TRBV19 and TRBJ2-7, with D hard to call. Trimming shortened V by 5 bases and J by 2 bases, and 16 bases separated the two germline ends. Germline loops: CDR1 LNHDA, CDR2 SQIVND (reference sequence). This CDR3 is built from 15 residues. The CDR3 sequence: CASSLPRPSAYEQYV. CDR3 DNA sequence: TGTGCCAGTAGTCTACCTCGGCCCAGCGCCTACGAGCAGTACGTC.

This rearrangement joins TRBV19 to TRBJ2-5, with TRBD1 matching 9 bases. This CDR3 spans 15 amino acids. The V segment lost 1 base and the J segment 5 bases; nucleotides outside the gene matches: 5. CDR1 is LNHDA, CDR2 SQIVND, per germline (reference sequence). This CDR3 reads CASSIGDRDGETQYF. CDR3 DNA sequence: TGTGCCAGTAGTATAGGGGACAGGGACGGGGAGACCCAGTACTTC.

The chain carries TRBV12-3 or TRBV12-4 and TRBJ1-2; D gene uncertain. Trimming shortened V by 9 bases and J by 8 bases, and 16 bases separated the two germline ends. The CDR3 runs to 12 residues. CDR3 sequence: CASNGGPRGYTF. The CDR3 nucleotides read TGTGCCAGTAACGGAGGTCCACGGGGCTACACCTTC.

CDR3 nucleotides: TGTGCCAGCTCACCACCTAGTACTCTAGCCAAAAACATTCAGTACTTC. Amino acids: CASSPPSTLAKNIQYF. The chain carries TRBV18 and TRBJ2-4; D remains unclear. Trimming cost V 0 bases and J 0 bases, with 9 bases left between them. CDR3 length: 16 amino acids. Germline V gene sequence: CDR1 KGHSH, CDR2 LQKENI.

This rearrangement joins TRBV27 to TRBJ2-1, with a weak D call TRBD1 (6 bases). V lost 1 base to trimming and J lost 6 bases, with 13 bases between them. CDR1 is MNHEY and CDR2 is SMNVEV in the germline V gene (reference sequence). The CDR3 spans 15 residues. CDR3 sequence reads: CASSLWGRFSNEQFF. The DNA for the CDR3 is TGTGCCAGCAGTTTATGGGGGCGGTTCTCCAATGAGCAGTTCTTC.

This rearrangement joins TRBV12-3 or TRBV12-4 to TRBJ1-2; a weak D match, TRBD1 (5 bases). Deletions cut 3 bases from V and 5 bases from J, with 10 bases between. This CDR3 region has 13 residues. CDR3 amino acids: CASSLGPDYGYTF. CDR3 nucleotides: TGTGCCAGCAGTTTGGGGCCCGATTATGGCTACACCTTC.

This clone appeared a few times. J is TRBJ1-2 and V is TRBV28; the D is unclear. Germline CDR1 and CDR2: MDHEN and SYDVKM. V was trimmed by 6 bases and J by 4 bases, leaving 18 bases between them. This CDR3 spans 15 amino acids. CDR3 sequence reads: CASSPLDRRSYGYTF. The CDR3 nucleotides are TGTGCCAGCAGCCCCCTCGATCGGAGGAGCTATGGCTACACCTTC.

The CDR3 sequence is CASSPLELASYNEQFF. DNA of the CDR3: TGTGCCAGCAGCCCGCTGGAGTTAGCCTCCTACAATGAGCAGTTCTTC. This chain links TRBV7-9 with TRBJ2-1; D is undetermined. Per the germline V gene, CDR1 is SEHNR and CDR2 is FQNEAQ (reference sequence). Trimming shortened V by 5 bases and J by 0 bases, and 14 bases separated the two germline ends. This CDR3 region has 16 residues.

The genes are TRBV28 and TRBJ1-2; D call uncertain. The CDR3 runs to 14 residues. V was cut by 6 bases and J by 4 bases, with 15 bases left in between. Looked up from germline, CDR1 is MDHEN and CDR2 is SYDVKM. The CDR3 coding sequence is TGTGCCAGCAGGCCACGGGTAGATACCTATGGCTACACCTTC. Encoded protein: CASRPRVDTYGYTF.

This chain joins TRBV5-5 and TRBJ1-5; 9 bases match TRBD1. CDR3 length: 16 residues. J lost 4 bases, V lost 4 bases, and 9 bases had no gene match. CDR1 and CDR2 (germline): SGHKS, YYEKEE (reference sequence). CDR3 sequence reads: CASSTATGGRNQPQHF. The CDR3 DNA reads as TGTGCCAGCAGCACAGCGACAGGGGGACGGAATCAGCCCCAGCATTTT.

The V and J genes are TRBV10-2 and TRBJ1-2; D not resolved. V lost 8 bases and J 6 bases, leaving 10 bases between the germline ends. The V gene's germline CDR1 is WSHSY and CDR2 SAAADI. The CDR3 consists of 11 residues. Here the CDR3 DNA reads TGCGCCAGCGGGAGGGTAGATGGCTACACCTTC. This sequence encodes CASGRVDGYTF.

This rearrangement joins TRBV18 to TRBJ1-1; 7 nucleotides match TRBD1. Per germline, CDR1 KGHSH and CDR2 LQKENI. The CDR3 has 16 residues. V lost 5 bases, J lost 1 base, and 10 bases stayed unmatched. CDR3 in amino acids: CASSDRGTVQNTEAFF. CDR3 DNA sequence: TGTGCCAGCTCAGACAGAGGGACAGTTCAGAACACTGAAGCTTTCTTT.

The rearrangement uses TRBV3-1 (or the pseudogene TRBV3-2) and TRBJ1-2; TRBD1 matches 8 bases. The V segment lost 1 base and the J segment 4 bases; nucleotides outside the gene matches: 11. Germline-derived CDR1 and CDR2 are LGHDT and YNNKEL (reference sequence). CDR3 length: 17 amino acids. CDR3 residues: CASSQVEGTGPLYGYTF. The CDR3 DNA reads TGTGCCAGCAGCCAAGTTGAAGGGACAGGTCCCCTCTATGGCTACACCTTC.

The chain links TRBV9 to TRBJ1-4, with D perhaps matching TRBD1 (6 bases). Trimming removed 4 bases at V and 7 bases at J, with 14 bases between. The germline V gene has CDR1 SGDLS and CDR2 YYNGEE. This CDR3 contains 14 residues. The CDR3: CASSPNTGFEKLFF. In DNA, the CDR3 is TGTGCCAGCAGCCCAAACACAGGGTTTGAAAAACTGTTTTTT.

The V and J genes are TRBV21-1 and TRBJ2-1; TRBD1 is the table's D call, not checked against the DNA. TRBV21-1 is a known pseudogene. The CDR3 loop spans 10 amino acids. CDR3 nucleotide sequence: TGTGCCAGCAGGACAGGGTGGGAGTTCTTC. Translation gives CASRTGWEFF.

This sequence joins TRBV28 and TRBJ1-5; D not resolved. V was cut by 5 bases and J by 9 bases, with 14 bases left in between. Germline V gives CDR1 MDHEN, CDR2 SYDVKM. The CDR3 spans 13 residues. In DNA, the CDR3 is TGTGCCAGCAGTAGTGGGTCCCCGGGGCCCCAGCATTTT. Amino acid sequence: CASSSGSPGPQHF.

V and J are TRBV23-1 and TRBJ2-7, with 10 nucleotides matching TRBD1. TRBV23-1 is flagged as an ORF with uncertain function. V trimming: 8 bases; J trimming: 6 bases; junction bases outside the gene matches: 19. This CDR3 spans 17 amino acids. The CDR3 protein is CASLPSGPPTGGREQYV. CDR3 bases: TGCGCCAGCCTTCCCAGCGGACCCCCGACAGGGGGCCGCGAGCAGTACGTC.

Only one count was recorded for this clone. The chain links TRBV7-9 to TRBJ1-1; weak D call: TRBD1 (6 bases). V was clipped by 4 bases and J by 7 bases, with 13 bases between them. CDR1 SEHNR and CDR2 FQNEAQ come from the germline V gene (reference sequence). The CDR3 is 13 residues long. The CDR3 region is CASSSHRDGEAFF. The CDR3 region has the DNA TGTGCCAGCAGCTCGCACAGGGACGGTGAAGCTTTCTTT. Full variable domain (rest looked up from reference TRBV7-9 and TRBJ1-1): DTGVSQNPRHKITKRGQNVTFRCDPISEHNRLYWYRQTLGQGPEFLTYFQNEAQLEKSRLLSDRFSAERPKGSFSTLEIQRTEQGDSAMYLCASSSHRDGEAFFGQGTRLTVV.

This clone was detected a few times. CDR3 bases: TGTGCCAGCTCGACTATGGGCCAGAACACTGAAGCTTTCTTT. It codes for CASSTMGQNTEAFF. V and J are TRBV18 and TRBJ1-1; no definite D call. The CDR3 extends over 14 amino acids. V lost 6 bases and J 1 base, leaving 12 bases between the germline ends. The germline CDR1 and CDR2 sequences are KGHSH and LQKENI.

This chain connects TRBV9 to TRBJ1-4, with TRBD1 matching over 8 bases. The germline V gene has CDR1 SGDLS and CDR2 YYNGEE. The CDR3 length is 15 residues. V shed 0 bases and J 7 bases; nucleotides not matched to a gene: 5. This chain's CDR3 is CASSVGHRGIEKLFF. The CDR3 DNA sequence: TGTGCCAGCAGCGTAGGGCACAGGGGGATTGAAAAACTGTTTTTT.

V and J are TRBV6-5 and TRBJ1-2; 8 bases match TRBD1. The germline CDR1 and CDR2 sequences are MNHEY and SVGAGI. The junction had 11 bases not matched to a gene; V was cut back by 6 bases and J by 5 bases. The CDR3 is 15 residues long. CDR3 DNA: TGTGCCAGCAGAAAAGACAGGGGCTCTCTTTATGGCTACACCTTC. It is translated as CASRKDRGSLYGYTF.

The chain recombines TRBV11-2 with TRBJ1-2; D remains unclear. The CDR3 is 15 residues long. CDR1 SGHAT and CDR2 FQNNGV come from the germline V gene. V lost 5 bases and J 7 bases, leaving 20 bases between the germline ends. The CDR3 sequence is CASSRTFPLELGYTF. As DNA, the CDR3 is TGTGCCAGCAGCCGCACGTTCCCTCTAGAGCTTGGCTACACCTTC.

The CDR3 region has the DNA TGTGCCAGCAGCCCCTACGGGACAGGGGGGCTAGCGGGGAGCACAGATACGCAGTATTTT. Amino acid sequence: CASSPYGTGGLAGSTDTQYF. V gene TRBV4-2 combines with J gene TRBJ2-3, with 11 nucleotides matching TRBD1. This CDR3 spans 20 amino acids. Germline assignment: CDR1 LGHNA and CDR2 YNFKEQ. J was trimmed by 0 bases and V by 4 bases; bases with no gene match: 15.

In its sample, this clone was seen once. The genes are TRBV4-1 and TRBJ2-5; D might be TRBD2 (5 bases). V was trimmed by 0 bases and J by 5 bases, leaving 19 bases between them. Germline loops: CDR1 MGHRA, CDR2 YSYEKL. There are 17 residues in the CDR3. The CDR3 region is CASSQDRAASWSETQYF. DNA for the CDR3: TGCGCCAGCAGCCAAGATCGGGCGGCTAGCTGGTCTGAGACCCAGTACTTC.

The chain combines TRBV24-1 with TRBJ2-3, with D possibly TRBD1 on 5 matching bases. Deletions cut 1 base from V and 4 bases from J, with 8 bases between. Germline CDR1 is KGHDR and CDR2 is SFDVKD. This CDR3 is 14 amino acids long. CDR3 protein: CATSDFWGPDTQYF. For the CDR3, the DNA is TGTGCCACCAGTGATTTTTGGGGCCCAGATACGCAGTATTTT.